A single T cell receptor (beta chain) is shown here with its context. What antigen it recognizes has not been identified. No base qualities exist here, and no much larger clone lies one base off it. This specimen comes from a study of cytomegalovirus exposure and HLA in healthy donors (dated by TCRdb to the late 2010s). Notes on the research overall: According to an earlier analysis of around 600 of the donors, roughly 180 million T cells yielded roughly 100 million unique TCR beta sequences and 250 to 350 Gb of sequence data. An early release that covered fewer than 800 HLA-typed donors contained approximately 300 gigabases of sequencing data and around 85 million unique TCR sequences. To predict cytomegalovirus infection status, the study combined high-throughput TCR immunosequencing, statistical association of individual TCRs with disease status, and machine learning. Rather than drawing on any new phenotypic data, the later analysis identified candidate immune exposures from TCR beta sequences and the way those sequences occurred across donors. The study used immunosequencing to profile the T cell repertoires of 666 subjects and linked those repertoires to cytomegalovirus serostatus. To study patterns of TCR occurrence, a later analysis re-analyzed previously published TCR beta repertoires from around 660 donors and added high-resolution HLA genotyping. A later genetic analysis took genome-wide SNP genotypes for 398 of the 666 donors and used that subset as a discovery cohort. Donor age, sex, ethnicity and CMV serostatus were compiled alongside the repertoire data. An earlier analysis of about 620 of the donors applied high-throughput TCR beta sequencing to assess whether each TCR beta V gene segment acted as functional or pseudogenic. Because of strong linkage in the cohort, five DR-DQ haplotypes were treated as single units for association and clustering. Along with the roughly 700-subject first cohort, a separate validation cohort of 120 different subjects was used. Typing coverage differed by locus: A, B, C, DRB1 and DQB1 were typed in roughly 620-640 donors, DQA1 in 500 to 550, DPA1 in over 600, and DPB1 in approximately 450. The genetic ancestry cluster associated with self-reported Caucasian donors included 80% to 90% of the roughly 390 genotyped donors. Every repertoire in the discovery cohort had been generated on one and the same sequencing platform. On average, 235,054 unique TCR beta nucleotide sequences were sequenced per donor among several hundred genotyped donors of the cohort, with 15% to 20% of those sequences being non-productive. The study aimed to test whether signatures of past pathogen exposure could be identified by cataloging public T cell receptors. HLA typing included class I and class II loci at four-digit resolution.

CDR1 and CDR2, per the germline V gene, are SGHRS and YFSETQ. Cut back by 5 bases and 4 bases, the V and J ends lie 13 bases apart. From its cysteine to its phenylalanine, the CDR3 spans 14 amino acids. Kept here is only the CDR3 DNA, which spans 42 bases and is read in frame from base 1. General findings and caveats noted by the study authors: In an earlier analysis of around 600 of the donors, most TCR beta V segments appeared in productive rearrangements about 87% or about 30% of the time, broadly matching IMGT annotations. Strong co-occurrence of HLA alleles, especially DR and DQ, made assigning TCR associations to individual alleles difficult. A further reported finding was that TCR beta sequences accurately predicted the HLA-A and HLA-B alleles for most subjects in the first cohort. It was suggested by the authors that the approach could potentially be generalized to other disease states and immunological phenotypes. Correlated functional status among segregating V segments might be attributable to linkage disequilibrium, but an unknown experimental factor could not be ruled out. A later genetic analysis reported fewer N-insertions in productive TCRs among donors in an Asian-associated ancestry cluster than the roughly 690-donor mean. V-gene and J-gene trimming of TCR beta chains was associated with a missense DCLRE1C variant in a later genetic analysis, and the association was replicated in an independent cohort. Because HLA typing was unavailable for some donors at each locus, only the typed subset was used in association tests. The sequencing pipeline was judged likely to have produced a cluster of highly shared sequence variants as a technical artifact. A later analysis found that TCR association rates varied across HLA loci, with DRB1 alleles showing the most associated TCRs and HLA-C alleles the fewest. Because counts were too low, some 17 rarely observed V segments, including chromosome 9 orphons, were excluded from the earlier analysis of several hundred of the donors. In both the original and validation cohorts, the classifier was reported to diagnose cytomegalovirus status with high specificity and sensitivity. Several of the top co-occurrence clusters appeared to be linked to parvovirus B19, influenza, CMV and Epstein-Barr virus, according to a later analysis. In vitro tests confirmed that a few of the cytomegalovirus-associated TCR beta chains recognize cytomegalovirus antigens. The study listed 170 or so TCR beta chains as associated with cytomegalovirus. This cohort had only TCR beta chains sequenced, and the lack of alpha or paired-chain data limited which features could be detected. Most CMV-associated TCR beta chains appeared to be HLA-restricted in a later analysis, and the HLA associations seemed to be driven largely by CMV exposure. Most TCR sequences were observed very rarely across donors, whereas some public TCRs were present in many individuals. A later analysis associated 17,000 or so TCR beta sequences with specific HLA alleles at a false discovery rate of 0.05. For the cohort, immune exposure information was limited to CMV serostatus. Some IMGT-functional V segments, including TRBV6-2 and TRBV6-3, could not be told apart with the 87-base-pair reads, so those segments were excluded. Sequencing depth was assumed to be roughly uniform across donors in the presence/absence analyses, though that assumption may not hold. In a later analysis, HLA-associated TCR beta chains showed more clonal expansion and lower generation probabilities than non-associated chains that were equally common.

Libraries were built with the immunoSEQ multiplex PCR assay. For the multiplex PCR, a mixture combining 60 forward primers for TCR Vbeta segments and 13 reverse primers for TCR Jbeta segments was used. The CDR3 region of rearranged TCR beta genes was amplified from genomic DNA by a multiplex PCR assay. The amplified TCR beta libraries were sequenced on the Illumina HiSeq System as 87-base-pair reads. For the original study's pipeline: Across the 666 repertoires, a later analysis counted 60 million to 90 million unique TCR beta chains, 9.5 million to 12 million of which were shared by at least two donors. To remove PCR and sequencing errors, raw reads were error-corrected and collapsed into unique sequences using a nearest-neighbor algorithm that merged closely related sequences. CDR3 sequences were aligned to IMGT reference sequences to assign V, D and J gene segments. For a sequence to be retained, a match of at least six nucleotides was required to both a V gene segment and a J gene segment. A rearrangement counted as productive if the CDR3 had no stop codons and remained in frame with V and J, and every other rearrangement counted as non-productive. CDR3 was defined according to IMGT convention as the region running from the second conserved V-encoded cysteine to the conserved J-encoded phenylalanine. The earlier analysis of fewer than 700 of the donors excluded sequences that lacked an unambiguous match to a single V gene segment. In an earlier analysis of approximately 550 of the donors, V segments were called functional above 56.7% productive rearrangements and were called segregating when the between-donor standard deviation exceeded 5%. To diagnose cytomegalovirus status from the catalog of TCR beta chain sequences, a statistical classification framework was built. A later analysis assigned V and J genes by comparing TCR nucleotide sequences with IMGT/GENE-DB human TR gene sequences. Using the TCRdist pipeline, a later analysis assigned CDR3 sequences along with most-parsimonious VDJ recombination scenarios. In a later analysis, every TCR beta chain was defined by the combination of its CDR3 amino acid sequence and its V-gene family, and reads without a unique V-gene family were dropped. To address suspected cross-contamination and a sequencing artifact, a later analysis removed 592 highly shared, low-generation-probability nucleotide sequences. For each public chain, a later analysis derived a clonal expansion index from normalized ranks of inferred template counts within each repertoire. In a later analysis, generation probabilities were computed with a VDJ recombination model fitted to out-of-frame rearrangements, and the resulting probabilities were checked against IGoR. In a later analysis, TCR-TCR, TCR-HLA and TCR-CMV co-occurrence was scored with hypergeometric tests, and a repertoire-size bias correction was applied to TCR pairs. A later analysis estimated false discovery rates by permuting HLA or CMV assignments 20 times. In a later analysis, co-occurring TCRs were grouped using DBSCAN, and TCRdist sequence similarity was added for clustering within HLA-allele-positive subsets. Repertoires with fewer than 30,000 or more than 120,000 public chains were left out of co-occurrence clustering, as were four to six repertoires with anomalous nucleotide sharing. This immuneACCESS table, as held by TCRdb, lists in-frame sequences with V and J called but not all clones. Of the missing ones, under half trace to an unresolved V gene in checked studies; the others have no known cause. V and J calls and clone size come straight from that table; D and trimming were deduced from the DNA. Recorded for this sample are approximately 180,000 clones; around four fifths of them occurred a single time. The ten largest clones capture around 1% of the sample.

The cohort consisted of 670 or so healthy bone marrow donors. At the time of sampling, every cohort member was nominally healthy, though immune exposures that went unrecorded were likely present. The donor tested CMV seronegative and was one of the 352 seronegative cohort members. A peripheral blood sample was provided by each donor, and peripheral blood mononuclear cells were used for TCR beta sequencing. The Qiagen DNeasy Blood Extraction Kit was used to extract genomic DNA from the blood cell samples. This clonotype was sampled from a woman aged 40 to 50 in good health and CMV-seronegative. The sequencing sample was made of PBMCs. The rearrangement joined TRBV5-1 to TRBJ1-3; perhaps TRBD1 is the D gene, with 6 bases matching. The nucleotides are TGCGCCAGCAGGCAAACAGGGTCAGGAAACACCATATATTTT. It translates as CASRQTGSGNTIYF.